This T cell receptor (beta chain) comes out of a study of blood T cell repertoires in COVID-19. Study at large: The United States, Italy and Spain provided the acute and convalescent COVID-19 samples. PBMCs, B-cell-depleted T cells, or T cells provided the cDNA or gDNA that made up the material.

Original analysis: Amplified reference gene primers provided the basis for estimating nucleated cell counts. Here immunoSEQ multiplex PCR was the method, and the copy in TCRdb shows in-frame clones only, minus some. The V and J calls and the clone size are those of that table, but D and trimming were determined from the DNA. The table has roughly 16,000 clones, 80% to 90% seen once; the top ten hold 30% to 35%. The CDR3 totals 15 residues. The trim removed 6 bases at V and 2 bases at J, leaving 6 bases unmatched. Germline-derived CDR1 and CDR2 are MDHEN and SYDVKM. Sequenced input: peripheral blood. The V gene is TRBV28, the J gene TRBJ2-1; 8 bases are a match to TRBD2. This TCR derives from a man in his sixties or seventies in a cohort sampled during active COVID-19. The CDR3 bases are TGTGCCAGCAGCTTAACTAGCGGAACCTACAATGAGCAGTTCTTC. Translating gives CASSLTSGTYNEQFF.